The 32 T cell receptor beta chains presented below share a single source sample, sequenced in a study of T-cell memory formation after mild COVID-19. One entry per CDR3 protein, called by TCRdb with MiXCR from the 5' RACE reads. The repertoire holds a few hundred thousand distinct CDR3 sequences, with around 26% as singletons. The material sequenced was PBMCs or a T cell subset sorted from them (not recorded which). These receptors all come from an adult woman who had mild COVID-19 (a few samples of this study predate the infection). Cell type and time point are not known.

The CDR3 DNA reads as TGTGCCTCCTCCCCGGACCGGAGGGGGACCCAGTACTTC. Amino acids: CASSPDRRGTQYF. This rearrangement joins TRBV15 to TRBJ2-5; D is possibly TRBD2 (6 bases). The germline CDR1 and CDR2 sequences are LNHNV and YYDKDF (reference sequence). V was pared by 11 bases and J by 7 bases, with 20 bases between. CDR3 size: 13 residues.

In this sample, this clonotype turned up a few times. The chain uses TRBV4-1 and TRBJ1-5; TRBD1 might be the D (5 bases). The CDR3 extends over 17 amino acids. Looked up from germline, CDR1 is MGHRA and CDR2 is YSYEKL. The germline V and J ends were trimmed by 0 bases and 0 bases, with 12 bases remaining between them. CDR3 protein: CASSQDGRGYSNQPQHF. The CDR3 bases are TGCGCCAGCAGCCAAGATGGGAGGGGATATAGCAATCAGCCCCAGCATTTT.

A few counts support this clonotype. The rearrangement uses TRBV7-2 and TRBJ2-5; a weak D match, TRBD2 (6 bases). The CDR3 length is 14 residues. Trimming removed 5 bases from V and 2 bases from J, with 12 bases in between. Germline V gives CDR1 SGHTA, CDR2 FQGNSA. The CDR3 is CASSRQSGQETQYF. For the CDR3, the DNA is TGTGCCAGCAGCCGGCAGAGCGGGCAAGAGACCCAGTACTTC.

The CDR3 DNA follows: TGTGCCAGCAGCTGGGGGGTGGTGTACGAGCAGTACTTC. Encoded protein: CASSWGVVYEQYF. The V and J genes are TRBV7-9 and TRBJ2-7; perhaps TRBD2 as D (6 bases). Germline V gene lookup returns CDR1 SEHNR and CDR2 FQNEAQ (reference sequence). V lost 4 bases to trimming and J lost 4 bases, with 11 bases between them. The CDR3 is 13 amino acids. The full variable domain, its missing parts supplied by reference TRBV7-9 and TRBJ2-7, is DTGVSQNPRHKITKRGQNVTFRCDPISEHNRLYWYRQTLGQGPEFLTYFQNEAQLEKSRLLSDRFSAERPKGSFSTLEIQRTEQGDSAMYLCASSWGVVYEQYFGPGTRLTVT.

V is TRBV3-1 and J is TRBJ2-3; no reliable D call. CDR1 and CDR2 (germline): LGHDT, YNNKEL (reference sequence). The CDR3 length is 13 residues. Trimming pared 5 bases from V and 6 bases from J, leaving 12 bases between. CDR3 residues: CASSTPLGDTQYF. The CDR3 DNA reads as TGTGCCAGCAGCACCCCCCTGGGGGATACGCAGTATTTT.

This clonotype showed up just a few times. CDR3 residues: CASSESYLVVRGRDNEQFF. CDR3 in DNA: TGTGCCAGCAGTGAAAGTTATTTGGTGGTGCGCGGGAGGGACAATGAGCAGTTCTTC. The V call is TRBV2, the J call TRBJ2-1, with TRBD2 matching over 9 bases. CDR1 SNHLY and CDR2 FYNNEI come from the germline V gene. The length of the CDR3 is 19 residues. J gave up 5 bases and V 2 bases, and 16 bases lay outside the gene matches.

This clonotype was seen more than once but under ten times. The chain recombines TRBV10-3 with TRBJ1-5; the match to TRBD1 covers 8 bases. There are 17 residues in the CDR3. The germline gives CDR1 ENHRY, CDR2 SYGVKD. V lost 2 bases to trimming and J lost 7 bases; unmatched junction nucleotides: 13. CDR3 DNA sequence: TGTGCCATCAGTGAGGTGGACAGGGCAGTTGGGGGGCAGCCCCAGCATTTT. It specifies CAISEVDRAVGGQPQHF.

This clonotype has at least ten counts. J is TRBJ2-5 and V is TRBV7-2, with a tentative D call TRBD2 (6 bases). The CDR3 length is 15 residues. Germline CDR1 reads SGHTA; CDR2 reads FQGNSA. With 1 base removed from V and 5 bases from J, the gap between germline ends came to 14 bases. The CDR3 bases are TGTGCCAGCAGCTTAGTTGGGGAGGTGATTGAGACCCAGTACTTC. This codes for CASSLVGEVIETQYF.

V gene TRBV2 combines with J gene TRBJ2-1; maybe TRBD2 (5 bases). This CDR3 is 12 amino acids long. Per germline, CDR1 SNHLY and CDR2 FYNNEI. The V end was cut by 2 bases, the J end by 9 bases, with 8 bases between. The CDR3 sequence is CASSEREFEQFF. In DNA, the CDR3 is TGTGCCAGCAGTGAAAGGGAGTTTGAGCAGTTCTTC. Full variable domain (outside the CDR3, taken from reference TRBV2 and TRBJ2-1): EPEVTQTPSHQVTQMGQEVILRCVPISNHLYFYWYRQILGQKVEFLVSFYNNEISEKSEIFDDQFSVERPDGSNFTLKIRSTKLEDSAMYFCASSEREFEQFFGPGTRLTVL.

CDR3 in DNA: TGTGCCAGCAGCTTAGAACAGGGGGAGACCCAGTACTTC. This sequence encodes CASSLEQGETQYF. The chain joins TRBV7-6 to TRBJ2-5, with 7 bases identical to TRBD1. From germline, CDR1 is SGHVS and CDR2 FNYEAQ. Germline trimming cut 1 base from V and 5 bases from J; bases unmatched to any gene: 1. The CDR3 contains 13 residues.

The gene calls are TRBV3-1 and TRBJ2-6; no clear D gene. Germline CDR1 reads LGHDT; CDR2 reads YNNKEL (reference sequence). CDR3 length equals 17 residues. Trimming took off 1 base at V and 0 bases at J, with 10 bases between the two ends. The DNA for the CDR3 is TGTGCCAGCAGCCAAGTGGCCAGGAGCTCTGGGGCCAACGTCCTGACTTTC. This gives the protein CASSQVARSSGANVLTF.

The J gene is TRBJ2-7, the V gene TRBV12-3 or TRBV12-4; no firm D call. The CDR3 runs 15 residues. The V end lost 5 bases, the J end lost 0 bases, and 14 bases lay between the germline ends. This CDR3 reads CASSIRHQSSYEQYF. The CDR3 DNA reads as TGTGCCAGCAGTATCCGGCATCAGAGCTCCTACGAGCAGTACTTC.

This chain joins TRBV19 and TRBJ2-3, with TRBD2 identical over 12 bases. Germline values: CDR1 LNHDA, CDR2 SQIVND (reference sequence). Trimming took 4 bases from V and 4 from J; bases not matched to a gene: 18. The CDR3 is 20 residues long. Written as DNA, the CDR3 is TGTGCCAGTAGTAACGCTCGGGGGACTAGCGGGCCCGCAGTGGCAGATACGCAGTATTTT. Protein: CASSNARGTSGPAVADTQYF.

This clonotype was detected ten times or more. The chain uses TRBV25-1 and TRBJ1-3; TRBD1 aligns across 8 bases. The germline V gene encodes CDR1 MGHDK and CDR2 SYGVNS. CDR3 length: 17 residues. V lost 3 bases to trimming and J lost 0 bases; unmatched junction nucleotides: 7. The CDR3, as DNA: TGTGCCAGCAGTGAGCCGGGACAGGAGTACTCTGGAAACACCATATATTTT. Translated, it gives CASSEPGQEYSGNTIYF.

Many counts were recorded for this clonotype. The genes are TRBV10-3 and TRBJ1-5; no clear D gene. The germline V gene has CDR1 ENHRY and CDR2 SYGVKD. This CDR3 contains 15 residues. Trimming removed 0 bases from V and 2 bases from J, with 8 bases in between. CDR3 coding DNA: TGTGCCATCAGTGAGTCGATTAGGGGCAATCAGCCCCAGCATTTT. Its translation: CAISESIRGNQPQHF.

J is TRBJ1-1 and V is TRBV25-1, with D maybe TRBD1 (5 bases). CDR3 length equals 15 residues. Trimming stripped 0 bases from V and 1 base from J, with 9 bases between. Germline lookup yields CDR1 MGHDK and CDR2 SYGVNS. CDR3 in DNA: TGTGCCAGCAGTGAATACCCGGGACCGAACACTGAAGCTTTCTTT. Its translation is CASSEYPGPNTEAFF.

In this sample, this clonotype turned up a few times. This chain connects TRBV6-1 to TRBJ2-7; TRBD2 is a possible D gene (6 bases). The length of the CDR3 is 13 residues. From germline, CDR1 is MNHNS and CDR2 SASEGT. Trimming took off 0 bases at V and 6 bases at J, with 9 bases between the two ends. The CDR3 DNA is TGTGCCAGCAGTGAAGCCTGGGGAGGCGAGCAGTACTTC. Translation: CASSEAWGGEQYF.

The CDR3 nucleotides are TGTGCCAGCAGCTTAGGACAGACTTCCCTGAGATCACCCCTCCACTTT. This sequence encodes CASSLGQTSLRSPLHF. V usage is TRBV7-9 and J usage is TRBJ1-6; possible D gene TRBD1, 5 bases. The CDR3 runs 16 residues. V dropped 1 base and J dropped 10 bases, with 17 bases sitting between them. The germline V gene has CDR1 SEHNR and CDR2 FQNEAQ (reference sequence).

This sequence joins TRBV3-1 and TRBJ1-5; D is ambiguous. The CDR3 runs 15 residues. Germline V gene sequence: CDR1 LGHDT, CDR2 YNNKEL (reference sequence). Between the trimmed V and J ends, which lost 0 bases and 2 bases, there was a span of 8 bases. CDR3 sequence: CASSQEGLGNQPQHF. The CDR3 DNA sequence: TGTGCCAGCAGCCAAGAGGGCCTAGGCAATCAGCCCCAGCATTTT.

This clonotype was picked up a small number of times. The CDR3 bases are TGTGCCAGCAGCTTAATTAAAGAGACCCAGTACTTC. Its translation is CASSLIKETQYF. V is TRBV11-2 and J is TRBJ2-5; D unclear. The CDR3 has 12 amino acids. Germline CDR1 reads SGHAT; CDR2 reads FQNNGV. The V end lost 2 bases, the J end lost 3 bases, and 4 bases lay between the germline ends.

This clonotype was recorded a few times. The chain joins TRBV9 to TRBJ1-4; D might be TRBD1 (6 bases). The CDR3 spans 14 residues. CDR1 and CDR2 from the germline V gene are SGDLS and YYNGEE. Trimming took 3 bases from V and 6 from J, leaving 12 bases between them. The CDR3 region has the DNA TGTGCCAGCAGCGGAGGGGGTATGGATGAAAAACTGTTTTTT. It is translated as CASSGGGMDEKLFF.

The chain uses TRBV3-2 and TRBJ1-2; TRBD1 is the table's D call, not checked against the DNA. TRBV3-2 is listed as a pseudogene. The CDR3 consists of 13 residues. In DNA form, the CDR3 reads TGTGCCAGCGGGAAGGACAGGAGCTATGGCTACACCTTC. Its translation is CASGKDRSYGYTF.

The V and J genes are TRBV15 and TRBJ2-7; TRBD1 aligns across 8 bases. V dropped 5 bases and J dropped 2; count of bases not matched to a gene: 2. The CDR3 is made up of 13 amino acids. From germline, CDR1 is LNHNV and CDR2 YYDKDF (reference sequence). CDR3 DNA sequence: TGTGCCACCAGCCACAGGGGGACCTACGAGCAGTACTTC. It codes for CATSHRGTYEQYF. The whole variable domain, filled in from reference TRBV15 and TRBJ2-7, reads DAMVIQNPRYQVTQFGKPVTLSCSQTLNHNVMYWYQQKSSQAPKLLFHYYDKDFNNEADTPDNFQSRRPNTSFCFLDIRSPGLGDTAMYLCATSHRGTYEQYFGPGTRLTVT.

This sequence joins TRBV11-2 and TRBJ1-2; no reliable D call. Germline V CDR1 and CDR2: SGHAT, FQNNGV. Trimming took off 7 bases at V and 0 bases at J, with 15 bases between the two ends. The CDR3 length is 15 residues. The CDR3 reads CASTVSTSANYGYTF. CDR3 sequence (DNA): TGTGCCAGCACCGTCTCCACTTCAGCTAACTATGGCTACACCTTC.

The rearrangement links TRBV6-5 to TRBJ2-3; 11 nucleotides agree with TRBD2. The CDR3 has 15 residues. Germline V gene sequence: CDR1 MNHEY, CDR2 SVGAGI. The J segment lost 4 bases and the V segment lost 6 bases, leaving 6 bases of the junction unmatched. The CDR3 is CASSSRLAGSDTQYF. For the CDR3, the DNA is TGTGCCAGCAGCTCCCGACTAGCGGGGTCAGATACGCAGTATTTT.

This clonotype was counted between two and nine times. V is TRBV5-4 and J is TRBJ2-1, with 12 bases lining up with TRBD2. The CDR3 loop spans 15 amino acids. Trimming at V came to 1 base and at J to 9 bases, leaving 5 bases not matched to a gene. Looked up from germline, CDR1 is SGHNT and CDR2 is YYREEE (reference sequence). The CDR3 DNA reads TGTGCCAGCAGCTTGCGGACTAGCGGGATGGGTGAGCAGTTCTTC. Protein: CASSLRTSGMGEQFF.

This clonotype was detected only a few times. This rearrangement joins TRBV20-1 to TRBJ2-7; 7 bases line up with TRBD2. Unmatched junction bases numbered 2, after V lost 3 bases and J lost 3 bases. The CDR3 loop spans 12 amino acids. Germline V CDR1 and CDR2: DFQATT, SNEGSKA (reference sequence). CDR3 nucleotide sequence: TGCAGTGCTAGCGGGGGGATCTACGAGCAGTACTTC. Its protein is CSASGGIYEQYF.

The gene calls are TRBV4-1 and TRBJ1-5; TRBD1 aligns across 8 bases. Germline V CDR1 and CDR2: MGHRA, YSYEKL. The CDR3 is made up of 15 amino acids. V was pared by 3 bases and J by 5 bases, with 6 bases of the junction left unmatched. CDR3: CASSQRTGLHQPQHF. For the CDR3, the DNA is TGCGCCAGCAGCCAGAGGACAGGGCTGCATCAGCCCCAGCATTTT.

The V gene is TRBV9, the J gene TRBJ1-1; D uncertain. The CDR3 has 12 residues. Germline values: CDR1 SGDLS, CDR2 YYNGEE. V lost 3 bases and J 7 bases, leaving 10 bases between the germline ends. This CDR3 is CASSASPGEAFF. The CDR3 region has the DNA TGTGCCAGCAGCGCATCCCCTGGTGAAGCTTTCTTT.

The J gene is TRBJ2-7, the V gene TRBV7-9, with 14 bases identical to TRBD2. The trim removed 5 bases at V and 7 bases at J, leaving 10 bases unmatched. Germline CDR1 SEHNR, CDR2 FQNEAQ (reference sequence). The CDR3 extends over 16 amino acids. CDR3 sequence reads: CASSPRTSGGPGEQYF. CDR3 nucleotide sequence: TGTGCCAGCAGCCCCCGGACTAGCGGGGGGCCTGGTGAGCAGTACTTC.

In this sample, this clonotype turned up a few times. The rearrangement links TRBV12-3 or TRBV12-4 to TRBJ2-7; a weak D match, TRBD1 (5 bases). V lost 3 bases, J lost 3 bases, and 9 bases lay in between. The CDR3 sequence is 13 residues long. CDR3 DNA sequence: TGTGCCAGCAGTTTCGGCAGGGACTACGAGCAGTACTTC. This codes for CASSFGRDYEQYF.

This clonotype was detected a few times. The V call is TRBV7-2, the J call TRBJ2-1, with 8 bases that match TRBD1. The CDR3 sequence is 16 residues long. Trimming took 2 bases from V and 8 from J; bases not matched to a gene: 11. The germline gives CDR1 SGHTA, CDR2 FQGNSA. CDR3 coding DNA: TGTGCCAGCAGCTTAAGCCCGTTGGCAGGGGGCTATGAGCAGTTCTTC. This sequence encodes CASSLSPLAGGYEQFF.